The rows below give T cell receptor beta chains drawn from one sample of a study of cytomegalovirus exposure and HLA in healthy donors. Libraries were prepared by immunoSEQ multiplex PCR; TCRdb keeps only in-frame clonotypes and omits some of them. In the table there are about 110,000 clones, roughly 89% of which are singletons. The sample comprised PBMCs. The receptors stem from a woman aged 18-29 years in good health and CMV-seronegative. The CDR3 runs from the conserved cysteine through the conserved F or W. Fields, in order: clone size, J gene, V gene, CDR3 protein. Size tells how often a clone was seen (once, few, many) or the class of an expanded clone, and some rows leave it out.

- TRBJ2-7 TRBV29-1 CSVVRTGKAYEQYF
few TRBJ1-2 TRBV7-9 CASSLGRGQYYGYTF
- TRBJ2-7 TRBV30 CAWSVGSSSSYEQYF
- TRBJ2-7 TRBV5-4 CASSLIAGVSNEQYF
- TRBJ1-1 TRBV10-3 CAIKVGGNTEAFF
- TRBJ1-2 TRBV7-3 CASSSPGASGYTF
- TRBJ2-7 TRBV28 CASTAGAGLFSYEQYF
- TRBJ2-7 TRBV6-1 CASSEQGPGQGISSYEQYF
- TRBJ1-1 TRBV9 CASSSGTGVAEAFF
- TRBJ2-7 TRBV19 CASSRGGDDYEQYF
- TRBJ1-5 TRBV18 CASSPRADQPQHF
- TRBJ2-2 TRBV7-9 CASSPLWQGDTGELFF
- TRBJ2-7 TRBV5-1 CASSLAQGVMVYEQYF
- TRBJ2-4 TRBV4-3 CASSQDSENIQYF
- TRBJ1-1 TRBV4-1 CASSQDRLGTEAFF
- TRBJ1-3 TRBV14 CASSQGRLPGLGNTIYF
once TRBJ2-3 TRBV13 CASSFDGQPDTQYF
- TRBJ2-1 TRBV6-6 CASSYSLAGVDEQFF
- TRBJ2-7 TRBV5-4 CASSLFRPSGSTEQYF
- TRBJ1-5 TRBV7-8 CASTPGENSNQPQHF
- TRBJ2-7 TRBV14 CASSQDSVAYEQYF
- TRBJ2-1 TRBV5-1 CASSTDLPSTDEQFF
- TRBJ2-1 TRBV6-4 CASSGGSGSREQFF
- TRBJ2-2 TRBV7-6 CASSLLGLTNTGELFF
- TRBJ1-2 TRBV6-5 CAIWTATTNYGYTF
- TRBJ2-3 TRBV27 CASSTRSRPDTQYF
- TRBJ2-2 TRBV29-1 CSVGLAGVGTGELFF
- TRBJ2-1 TRBV18 CASSRREVYHEQFF
- TRBJ1-1 TRBV18 CASSPGQVNTEAFF
- TRBJ1-2 TRBV19 CASSPTGGKGYTF
- TRBJ2-7 TRBV7-2 CASSLSGRVDEQYF
- TRBJ2-7 TRBV2 CASSLSGRRLEQYF
- TRBJ2-7 TRBV2 CASNHPGTGSSYEQYF
- TRBJ2-1 TRBV7-9 CASSGRGRGNEQFF
- TRBJ2-2 TRBV9 CASSLNTGELFF
- TRBJ2-5 TRBV7-2 CASTKQGGETQYF
- TRBJ1-2 TRBV28 CASSVTGTHYGYTF
- TRBJ2-2 TRBV5-1 CASSRTGTGELFF
- TRBJ1-2 TRBV18 CASSPSLGTRYGYTF
- TRBJ1-1 TRBV28 CASSFRGQGAWNTEAFF
- TRBJ1-5 TRBV30 CAWSLGGASLRTSNQPQHF
once TRBJ2-5 TRBV29-1 CSAVIVRAWETQYF
- TRBJ1-4 TRBV5-4 CASSRDRVNEKLFF
- TRBJ2-7 TRBV6-5 CASSPWTSGYEQYF
- TRBJ2-3 TRBV7-3 CASSPGLAGGYTDTQYF
few TRBJ2-7 TRBV2 CASSEATGSSYEQYF
once TRBJ1-4 TRBV7-9 CASSVPGQGNEKLFF
- TRBJ2-3 TRBV5-1 CATRQGSADTQYF
- TRBJ2-7 TRBV27 CASSPPGLFYEQYF
- TRBJ2-7 TRBV4-2 CASSQDVTGEGEQYF
- TRBJ2-1 TRBV2 CASSGGRGAVYNEQFF
- TRBJ2-5 TRBV25-1 CASSESARETQYF
- TRBJ1-1 TRBV14 CASSQGISRAEAFF
once TRBJ2-1 TRBV27 CASSLRSPSGSLNEQFF
- TRBJ1-1 TRBV2 CASSERGGSPLEAFF